These 31 T cell receptor beta chains were all obtained from the same sample, sequenced in a study of beta chain features in type 1 diabetes. The study's findings and limits: In all four CD4+ subsets, TCRB CDR3 length was significantly, moderately reduced in type 1 diabetes.

cDNA synthesis used the whole RNA isolate, giving expressed TCRB sequences. Using immunoSEQ multiplex PCR, the repertoire was profiled, and TCRdb retains in-frame clones only, with some absent. Found here are hundreds of thousands of clones, roughly 13% of them singletons; the top ten hold about 0.01%. Their specific antigens are unknown. Sequenced material: naive CD4+ T cells from blood. These receptor sequences come from a woman aged 18-29 years with type 1 diabetes.

The J gene is TRBJ1-1, the V gene TRBV6-6, with 8 bases lining up with TRBD1. The germline V gene encodes CDR1 MNHNY and CDR2 SVGAGI (reference sequence). This CDR3 contains 13 residues. V was clipped by 5 bases and J by 10 bases; unmatched bases: 9. CDR3 coding DNA: TGTGCCAGCAGTATAGGGACAGGAGGAGTAGCTTTCTTT. This gives the protein CASSIGTGGVAFF.

This clone was detected only a few times. The gene calls are TRBV14 and TRBJ2-2, with D unclear. The CDR3 is made up of 14 amino acids. In germline, CDR1 is SGHDN, CDR2 FVKESK. Trimming pared 5 bases from V and 4 bases from J, leaving 11 bases between. The CDR3 here is CASSKLRSTGELFF. The DNA for the CDR3 is TGTGCCAGCAGCAAGTTGCGCTCCACCGGGGAGCTGTTTTTT.

The rearrangement uses TRBV15 and TRBJ2-7, with D tentatively TRBD1 (6 bases). Per germline, CDR1 LNHNV and CDR2 YYDKDF (reference sequence). V gave up 4 bases and J gave up 0 bases, with 13 bases separating them. This CDR3 is 15 amino acids long. CDR3 sequence (DNA): TGTGCCACCAGCAACTATGGGGGCGGCTCCTACGAGCAGTACTTC. It translates to CATSNYGGGSYEQYF.

This chain links TRBV7-9 with TRBJ2-3; 7 positions match TRBD2. The V gene end was trimmed by 5 bases and the J gene end by 0 bases; junction bases not matched to a gene: 8. The germline V gene encodes CDR1 SEHNR and CDR2 FQNEAQ (reference sequence). This CDR3 contains 16 residues. The CDR3, as DNA: TGTGCCAGCAGCCTCTCACTAGCGCCTAGCACAGATACGCAGTATTTT. Its translation: CASSLSLAPSTDTQYF.

The chain employs TRBV7-6 and TRBJ2-2; D is possibly TRBD1 (6 bases). The ends were cut back, 5 bases at V and 7 bases at J, with 11 bases in the middle. CDR3 length equals 13 residues. CDR1 and CDR2 from the germline V gene are SGHVS and FNYEAQ. In DNA, the CDR3 is TGTGCCAGCAGCAAAACAGGGTTCGGGGAGCTGTTTTTT. Translated, it gives CASSKTGFGELFF.

The V call is TRBV6-5, the J call TRBJ2-7; TRBD2 aligns across 11 bases. There are 15 residues in the CDR3. V lost 5 bases to trimming and J lost 3 bases; unmatched junction nucleotides: 6. Germline CDR1 is MNHEY and CDR2 is SVGAGI. The DNA of the CDR3 is TGTGCCAGCAGTCCCGTGGGACTAGCGGACTACGAGCAGTACTTC. Translation gives CASSPVGLADYEQYF.

The V call is TRBV28, the J call TRBJ2-3; TRBD2 might be the D (6 bases). CDR3 size: 14 residues. Trimming removed 9 bases from V and 6 bases from J, with 19 bases in between. CDR1 is MDHEN, CDR2 SYDVKM, per germline. CDR3 amino acids: CASTVQAGSDTQYF. The CDR3 coding sequence is TGTGCCAGTACCGTCCAGGCGGGGTCGGATACGCAGTATTTT.

This clone has only a few counts. The chain employs TRBV7-9 and TRBJ1-1, with D perhaps TRBD1 (5 bases). Deletions cut 5 bases from V and 1 base from J, with 14 bases between. The CDR3 runs 15 residues. Germline CDR1 reads SEHNR; CDR2 reads FQNEAQ (reference sequence). CDR3 nucleotide sequence: TGTGCCAGCAGCGAGGCGGGGGGACGGAACACTGAAGCTTTCTTT. It encodes CASSEAGGRNTEAFF. Using reference TRBV7-9 and TRBJ1-1 for the parts outside the CDR3, the full variable domain is DTGVSQNPRHKITKRGQNVTFRCDPISEHNRLYWYRQTLGQGPEFLTYFQNEAQLEKSRLLSDRFSAERPKGSFSTLEIQRTEQGDSAMYLCASSEAGGRNTEAFFGQGTRLTVV.

This clone showed up just a few times. The chain links TRBV7-9 to TRBJ1-2; D not certain. The V gene lost 1 base and the J gene lost 9 bases, with 9 bases spanning the gap. The germline V gene has CDR1 SEHNR and CDR2 FQNEAQ (reference sequence). This CDR3 is built from 12 residues. The CDR3 loop reads CASSLGEIRYTF. CDR3 DNA: TGTGCCAGCAGCTTAGGAGAAATACGCTACACCTTC.

The CDR3 DNA sequence: TGCGCCAGCAGCCAAGTTCCAGGAATTGGCAATCAGCCCCAGCATTTT. This sequence encodes CASSQVPGIGNQPQHF. The chain has TRBV4-1 and TRBJ1-5, with D unresolved. The germline gives CDR1 MGHRA, CDR2 YSYEKL. This CDR3 contains 16 residues. Trimming shortened V by 1 base and J by 2 bases, and 12 bases separated the two germline ends.

Only a few counts were recorded for this clone. V is TRBV2 and J is TRBJ1-1; a weak D match, TRBD1 (5 bases). Trimming removed 8 bases at V and 4 bases at J, with 14 bases between. CDR3 length: 13 residues. Germline CDR1 and CDR2: SNHLY and FYNNEI. CDR3 sequence reads: CASGGGLGTEAFF. CDR3 in DNA: TGTGCCAGCGGGGGAGGGTTGGGCACTGAAGCTTTCTTT.

The chain is built from TRBV18 and TRBJ2-5; the match to TRBD1 covers 7 bases. V lost 3 bases, J lost 4 bases, and 8 bases stayed unmatched. The CDR3 extends over 15 amino acids. Germline values: CDR1 KGHSH, CDR2 LQKENI. The chain's CDR3 is CASSPNRGDAETQYF. The CDR3 DNA sequence: TGTGCCAGCTCACCCAACAGGGGAGATGCAGAGACCCAGTACTTC.

The sample holds a few counts of this clone. The gene calls are TRBV14 and TRBJ2-1, with TRBD1 as a possible D gene (5 bases). Germline lookup yields CDR1 SGHDN and CDR2 FVKESK. V lost 1 base and J lost 5, with 12 bases in between. The CDR3 loop spans 15 amino acids. This CDR3 reads CASSQAPGWDNEQFF. The CDR3 region has the DNA TGTGCCAGCAGCCAAGCTCCAGGGTGGGACAATGAGCAGTTCTTC. The full variable domain, with the rest looked up from reference TRBV14 and TRBJ2-1, is EAGVTQFPSHSVIEKGQTVTLRCDPISGHDNLYWYRRVMGKEIKFLLHFVKESKQDESGMPNNRFLAERTGGTYSTLKVQPAELEDSGVYFCASSQAPGWDNEQFFGPGTRLTVL.

The chain is built from TRBV28 and TRBJ2-1; the match to TRBD2 covers 9 bases. The CDR3 totals 15 residues. Germline CDR1 reads MDHEN; CDR2 reads SYDVKM. The J segment lost 5 bases and the V segment lost 5 bases, leaving 7 bases of the junction unmatched. CDR3: CASSPRLAAHNEQFF. The CDR3, as DNA: TGTGCCAGCAGTCCGAGACTAGCGGCCCACAATGAGCAGTTCTTC.

This clone occurred a few times. V gene TRBV9 combines with J gene TRBJ1-3, with D maybe TRBD1 (6 bases). Per germline, CDR1 SGDLS and CDR2 YYNGEE. This CDR3 contains 17 residues. V was cut by 3 bases and J by 4 bases, with 20 bases left in between. The CDR3 is CASSETDRVVSGNTIYF. The CDR3 DNA follows: TGTGCCAGCAGCGAGACGGACAGAGTCGTGTCGGGAAACACCATATATTTT.

Comments on this clone: Other DNA sequences in this sample translate to the same CDR3. The V and J genes are TRBV9 and TRBJ2-7, with TRBD1 matching 8 bases. Germline V lookup: CDR1 SGDLS, CDR2 YYNGEE. There are 14 residues in the CDR3. The V segment lost 3 bases and the J segment 3 bases; nucleotides outside the gene matches: 5. CDR3 nucleotide sequence: TGTGCCAGCAGCGCCGGACAGGGAAACTACGAGCAGTACTTC. Translating it yields CASSAGQGNYEQYF.

The rearrangement uses TRBV5-1 and TRBJ2-4; maybe TRBD1 (6 bases). CDR3 length: 14 residues. Trimming pared 6 bases from V and 8 bases from J, leaving 18 bases between. Germline V gene sequence: CDR1 SGHRS, CDR2 YFSETQ. CDR3 nucleotides: TGCGCCAGCACCAGTGACAGGCAGTTGGACATTCAGTACTTC. It is translated as CASTSDRQLDIQYF.

This clone was counted a few times. The chain recombines TRBV30 with TRBJ2-5, with D unclear. Trimming removed 5 bases from V and 2 bases from J, with 9 bases in between. There are 12 residues in the CDR3. The germline gives CDR1 GTSNPN, CDR2 SVGIG (reference sequence). The CDR3 nucleotides read TGTGCCTGGGGCCAGACACAAGAGACCCAGTACTTC. Protein product: CAWGQTQETQYF.

This clone has only a few counts. This sequence joins TRBV6-1 and TRBJ1-2; 9 bases match TRBD1. This CDR3 has 13 residues. Germline V gene lookup returns CDR1 MNHNS and CDR2 SASEGT. Trimming at V came to 0 bases and at J to 13 bases, leaving 6 bases not matched to a gene. CDR3 sequence reads: CASSEAVTDRGTF. As DNA, the CDR3 is TGTGCCAGCAGTGAAGCCGTAACGGACAGGGGCACCTTC.

This sequence joins TRBV20-1 and TRBJ2-3; 7 bases agree with TRBD1. This CDR3 region has 11 residues. Germline V lookup: CDR1 DFQATT, CDR2 SNEGSKA (reference sequence). V lost 6 bases, J lost 9 bases, and 6 bases stayed unmatched. DNA of the CDR3: TGCAGTGCCACGGGACAGCCAACGCAGTATTTT. This sequence encodes CSATGQPTQYF.

This chain joins TRBV7-8 and TRBJ2-7; the D is unclear. V gave up 5 bases and J gave up 4 bases, with 15 bases separating them. Germline lookup yields CDR1 SGHVS and CDR2 FQNEAQ. CDR3 length equals 14 residues. CDR3 loop: CASSIDGVLYEQYF. The CDR3 nucleotides read TGTGCCAGCAGCATAGACGGAGTCTTGTACGAGCAGTACTTC.

The rearrangement joins TRBV2 to TRBJ2-2; 10 bases match TRBD2. The length of the CDR3 is 15 residues. Germline CDR1 is SNHLY and CDR2 is FYNNEI. The junction had 5 bases not matched to a gene; V was cut back by 6 bases and J by 4 bases. The CDR3 sequence: CASRATSGFTGELFF. The CDR3 DNA is TGTGCCAGCAGGGCGACTAGCGGGTTCACCGGGGAGCTGTTTTTT.

The chain links TRBV25-1 to TRBJ2-5, with D perhaps matching TRBD2 (5 bases). The CDR3 runs to 16 residues. In germline, CDR1 is MGHDK, CDR2 SYGVNS. The germline V and J ends were trimmed by 0 bases and 4 bases, with 15 bases remaining between them. The chain's CDR3 is CASSEYPGSRGETQYF. The CDR3 nucleotides are TGTGCCAGCAGTGAATATCCGGGGAGTCGGGGAGAGACCCAGTACTTC.

There are a few counts of this clone. The V and J genes are TRBV11-2 and TRBJ1-1; no clear D. The CDR3 covers 13 residues. CDR1 and CDR2 (germline): SGHAT, FQNNGV. Trimming took off 8 bases at V and 4 bases at J, with 14 bases between the two ends. CDR3 in DNA: TGTGCCAGCGCTTGGGCAATTGGCACTGAAGCTTTCTTT. Its protein product is CASAWAIGTEAFF.

The sample holds a few counts of this clone. V is TRBV28 and J is TRBJ1-2; 7 nucleotides align to TRBD1. V lost 3 bases and J lost 4; bases outside the gene matches: 2. Germline values: CDR1 MDHEN, CDR2 SYDVKM. This CDR3 contains 13 residues. DNA for the CDR3: TGTGCCAGCAGTTTTCCAGGGGGCTATGGCTACACCTTC. Protein product: CASSFPGGYGYTF.

This clone came up a few times. The chain recombines TRBV7-8 with TRBJ1-2, with a tentative D call TRBD1 (5 bases). The V end lost 5 bases, the J end lost 2 bases, and 12 bases lay between the germline ends. The CDR3 has 14 amino acids. CDR1 and CDR2 (germline): SGHVS, FQNEAQ. Here the CDR3 reads CASSTREANYGYTF. The CDR3, as DNA: TGTGCCAGCAGCACCAGGGAGGCGAACTATGGCTACACCTTC.

V usage is TRBV18 and J usage is TRBJ1-2, with a tentative D call TRBD1 (5 bases). Per the germline V gene, CDR1 is KGHSH and CDR2 is LQKENI. The CDR3 has 13 amino acids. Trimming took off 3 bases at V and 4 bases at J, with 9 bases between the two ends. CDR3 nucleotides: TGTGCCAGCTCACCCGAGACAGTCTATGGCTACACCTTC. This translates into CASSPETVYGYTF.

This clone was counted between two and nine times. V usage is TRBV27 and J usage is TRBJ2-6, with 10 nucleotides matching TRBD1. Germline values: CDR1 MNHEY, CDR2 SMNVEV (reference sequence). J lost 0 bases, V lost 4 bases, and 6 bases had no gene match. This CDR3 is built from 18 residues. CDR3 sequence (DNA): TGTGCCAGCAGTTCTCTGGGACAGGGGTTCTCTGGGGCCAACGTCCTGACTTTC. As protein: CASSSLGQGFSGANVLTF.

This clone was counted only a few times. V usage is TRBV15 and J usage is TRBJ1-2; 9 bases are shared with TRBD1. Trimming took 0 bases from V and 6 from J; bases not matched to a gene: 8. Per the germline V gene, CDR1 is LNHNV and CDR2 is YYDKDF (reference sequence). This CDR3 has 16 residues. CDR3 in DNA: TGTGCCACCAGCAGAGATCCTAGACAGGGGGTCAATGGCTACACCTTC. Protein: CATSRDPRQGVNGYTF.

This clone has a handful of counts. The V and J genes are TRBV5-4 and TRBJ2-3, with D maybe TRBD1 (6 bases). Germline loops: CDR1 SGHNT, CDR2 YYREEE (reference sequence). The CDR3 spans 16 residues. Trimming shortened V by 2 bases and J by 2 bases, and 15 bases separated the two germline ends. CDR3 amino acids: CASSLRGTPPTDTQYF. CDR3 DNA sequence: TGTGCCAGCAGCTTAAGGGGGACCCCTCCCACAGATACGCAGTATTTT.

There are a few counts of this clone. The chain couples TRBV13 to TRBJ2-3; tentatively, D is TRBD1 (6 bases). Trimming took off 5 bases at V and 11 bases at J, with 17 bases between the two ends. The CDR3 is 13 residues long. Germline loops: CDR1 PRHDT, CDR2 FYEKMQ (reference sequence). CDR3 bases: TGTGCCAGCAGCCCGCCCTACAGGGAAGAGCAGTATTTT. It specifies CASSPPYREEQYF. Full variable domain (outside the CDR3, taken from reference TRBV13 and TRBJ2-3): AAGVIQSPRHLIKEKRETATLKCYPIPRHDTVYWYQQGPGQDPQFLISFYEKMQSDKGSIPDRFSAQQFSDYHSELNMSSLELGDSALYFCASSPPYREEQYFGPGTRLTVL.